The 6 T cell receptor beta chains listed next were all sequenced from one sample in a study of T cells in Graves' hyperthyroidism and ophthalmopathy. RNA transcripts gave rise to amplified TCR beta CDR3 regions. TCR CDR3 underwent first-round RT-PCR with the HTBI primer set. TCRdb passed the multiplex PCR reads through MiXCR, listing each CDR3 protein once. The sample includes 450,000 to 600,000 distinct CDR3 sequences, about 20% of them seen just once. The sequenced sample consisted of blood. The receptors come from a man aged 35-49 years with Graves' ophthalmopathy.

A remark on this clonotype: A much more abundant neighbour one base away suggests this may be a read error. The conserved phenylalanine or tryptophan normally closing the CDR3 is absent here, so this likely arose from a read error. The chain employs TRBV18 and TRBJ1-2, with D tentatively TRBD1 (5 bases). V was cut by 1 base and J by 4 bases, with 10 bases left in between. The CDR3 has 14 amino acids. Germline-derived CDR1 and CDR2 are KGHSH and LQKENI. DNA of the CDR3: TGTGCCAGCTCACCACGTCGAGACAGCTATGGCTACACCCTC. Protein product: CASSPRRDSYGYTL.

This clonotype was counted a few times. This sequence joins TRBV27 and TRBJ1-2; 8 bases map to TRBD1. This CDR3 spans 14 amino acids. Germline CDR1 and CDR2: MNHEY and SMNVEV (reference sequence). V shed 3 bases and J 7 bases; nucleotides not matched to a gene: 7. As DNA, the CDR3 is TGTGCCAGCAGTTTCCTCGGACAGGGCGTTGGCTACACCTTC. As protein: CASSFLGQGVGYTF.

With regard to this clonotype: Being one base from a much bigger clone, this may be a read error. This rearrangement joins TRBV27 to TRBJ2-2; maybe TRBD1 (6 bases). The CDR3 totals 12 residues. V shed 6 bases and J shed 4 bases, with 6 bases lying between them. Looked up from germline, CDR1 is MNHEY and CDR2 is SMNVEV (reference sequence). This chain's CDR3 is CASRQGTGELFF. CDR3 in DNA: TGTGCCAGCAGACAGGGCACCGGGGAGCTGTTTTTT.

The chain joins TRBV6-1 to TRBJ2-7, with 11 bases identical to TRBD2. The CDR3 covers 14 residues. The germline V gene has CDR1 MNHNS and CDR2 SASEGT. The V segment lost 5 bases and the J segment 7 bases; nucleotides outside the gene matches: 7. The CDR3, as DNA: TGTGCCAGCAGTTATCTAGCGGGGGGAATTGAGCAGTACTTC. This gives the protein CASSYLAGGIEQYF.

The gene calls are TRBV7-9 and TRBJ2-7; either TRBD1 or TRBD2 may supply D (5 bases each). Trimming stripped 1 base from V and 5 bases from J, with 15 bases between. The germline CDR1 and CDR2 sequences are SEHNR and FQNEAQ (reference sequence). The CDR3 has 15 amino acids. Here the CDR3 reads CASSLVSGPRHEQYF. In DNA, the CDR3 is TGTGCCAGCAGCTTAGTATCGGGACCGCGCCACGAGCAGTACTTC.

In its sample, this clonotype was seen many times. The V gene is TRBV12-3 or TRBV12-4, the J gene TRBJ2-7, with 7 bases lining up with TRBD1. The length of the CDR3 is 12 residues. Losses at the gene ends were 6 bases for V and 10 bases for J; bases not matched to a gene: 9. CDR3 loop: CASRQTGWEQYF. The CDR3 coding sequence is TGTGCCAGCAGGCAGACAGGGTGGGAACAGTACTTC.